These 27 T cell receptor beta chains were all obtained from the same sample, sequenced in a study of T cell responses to AZD1222 COVID-19 vaccine. The method was immunoSEQ multiplex PCR; TCRdb's version includes in-frame clones alone and lacks a portion of them. The table shows roughly 100,000 clones, with around 80% occurring only once. This material consisted of peripheral blood, taken on day 0 of AZD1222 vaccination. Receptor source: an adult in good health.

The chain links TRBV10-3 to TRBJ2-7, with TRBD1 matching over 7 bases. The V gene end was trimmed by 6 bases and the J gene end by 5 bases; junction bases not matched to a gene: 10. Germline assignment: CDR1 ENHRY and CDR2 SYGVKD. The CDR3 extends over 14 amino acids. In DNA form, the CDR3 reads TGTGCCATCAGATCTAGTGAGGGGGCCGACGAGCAGTACTTC. It codes for CAIRSSEGADEQYF.

The V gene is TRBV7-2, the J gene TRBJ1-2; D is perhaps TRBD1 (5 bases). CDR3 length: 14 amino acids. The V gene's germline CDR1 is SGHTA and CDR2 FQGNSA. V was shortened by 1 base and J by 2 bases, with 8 bases between the two germline ends. For the CDR3, the DNA is TGTGCCAGCAGCTTAGGAGGGACCAACTATGGCTACACCTTC. Amino acid sequence: CASSLGGTNYGYTF.

The chain recombines TRBV15 with TRBJ2-7; TRBD2 matches 9 bases. The CDR3 extends over 14 amino acids. Germline assignment: CDR1 LNHNV and CDR2 YYDKDF (reference sequence). Losses at the gene ends were 8 bases for V and 9 bases for J; bases not matched to a gene: 14. CDR3 sequence (DNA): TGTGCCACCGTGCTAGCGGGACACTACTGGGCGCAGTACTTC. Translation: CATVLAGHYWAQYF.

The chain combines TRBV30 with TRBJ2-1, with D possibly TRBD1 on 7 matching bases. Germline V lookup: CDR1 GTSNPN, CDR2 SVGIG (reference sequence). The V and J ends lost 2 bases and 5 bases respectively, with 16 bases between them. CDR3 length equals 15 residues. The CDR3 spells CAWSIRGVGNNEQFF. CDR3 in DNA: TGTGCCTGGAGTATCAGGGGGGTAGGCAACAATGAGCAGTTCTTC.

The J gene is TRBJ1-2, the V gene TRBV6-5; 7 nucleotides agree with TRBD1. Per germline, CDR1 MNHEY and CDR2 SVGAGI. CDR3 length: 14 residues. The V gene end was trimmed by 0 bases and the J gene end by 7 bases; junction bases not matched to a gene: 5. The DNA of the CDR3 is TGTGCCAGCAGTTACTCGGGAGGGGGCAGTGGCTACACCTTC. Translation gives CASSYSGGGSGYTF.

Points on this clone: The junction does not match germline at one end; this may be a read error. This sequence joins TRBV7-2 and TRBJ1-1; D call uncertain. Germline V gene lookup returns CDR1 SGHTA and CDR2 FQGNSA. The CDR3 is 12 residues long. The CDR3 DNA follows: TGTGCCAGCAGCCCCGCCTACACGGAAGCTTTCTTT. Encoded protein: CASSPAYTEAFF.

The rearrangement links TRBV7-9 to TRBJ2-2, with D perhaps matching TRBD1 (6 bases). Per germline, CDR1 SEHNR and CDR2 FQNEAQ (reference sequence). CDR3 length equals 16 residues. Deletions cut 5 bases from V and 0 bases from J, with 13 bases between. CDR3 sequence (DNA): TGTGCCAGCAGCCCCTGGCCAGGGGCGAACACCGGGGAGCTGTTTTTT. This translates into CASSPWPGANTGELFF.

CDR3 residues: CASSLALGTEAFF. The CDR3, as DNA: TGTGCCAGCAGTTTAGCTTTGGGCACTGAAGCTTTCTTT. The gene calls are TRBV27 and TRBJ1-1, with D uncertain. The CDR3 totals 13 residues. Trimming pared 2 bases from V and 4 bases from J, leaving 8 bases between. Germline CDR1 is MNHEY and CDR2 is SMNVEV (reference sequence).

V and J are TRBV9 and TRBJ1-6; TRBD1 is a possible D gene (6 bases). This CDR3 has 14 residues. Germline CDR1 reads SGDLS; CDR2 reads YYNGEE. The V end lost 0 bases, the J end lost 6 bases, and 7 bases lay between the germline ends. The CDR3 nucleotides read TGTGCCAGCAGCGTAGGGGGGCCTAATTCACCCCTCCACTTT. Translated: CASSVGGPNSPLHF.

The table lists this clone with a count of one. The V and J genes are TRBV5-5 and TRBJ1-1, with no clear D. The CDR3 totals 13 residues. V was cut by 4 bases and J by 1 base, with 8 bases left in between. Germline loops: CDR1 SGHKS, CDR2 YYEKEE (reference sequence). The CDR3 nucleotides read TGTGCCAGCAGCCCGCACGCGAACACTGAAGCTTTCTTT. As protein: CASSPHANTEAFF.

The sample holds one count of this clone. The chain is built from TRBV7-8 and TRBJ2-7; D is uncertain. Germline CDR1 and CDR2: SGHVS and FQNEAQ. V was shortened by 0 bases and J by 0 bases, with 6 bases between the two germline ends. This CDR3 is built from 14 residues. CDR3 protein: CASSLAWSSYEQYF. The CDR3 DNA reads TGTGCCAGCAGCTTAGCATGGAGCTCCTACGAGCAGTACTTC.

The chain combines TRBV27 with TRBJ1-5; D gene unclear. CDR1 is MNHEY and CDR2 is SMNVEV in the germline V gene (reference sequence). CDR3 length equals 15 residues. Deletions cut 6 bases from V and 5 bases from J, with 17 bases between. CDR3: CASSPLLTGDQPQHF. CDR3 in DNA: TGTGCCAGCAGCCCACTATTAACTGGGGATCAGCCCCAGCATTTT.

The chain links TRBV10-3 to TRBJ1-4, with D maybe TRBD1 (5 bases). This CDR3 has 13 amino acids. V shed 3 bases and J shed 7 bases, with 9 bases lying between them. CDR1 and CDR2 from the germline V gene are ENHRY and SYGVKD. The CDR3 DNA reads as TGTGCCATCAGTGACAGGGATAGTGAAAAACTGTTTTTT. Protein: CAISDRDSEKLFF.

This clone was observed a few times. In nucleotides, the CDR3 is TGTGCCAGCAGTGAAACCGCAGGGAGTTTTTATGGCTACACCTTC. Translating gives CASSETAGSFYGYTF. V usage is TRBV2 and J usage is TRBJ1-2; perhaps TRBD1 as D (5 bases). Germline assignment: CDR1 SNHLY and CDR2 FYNNEI. The germline V and J ends were trimmed by 2 bases and 5 bases, with 15 bases remaining between them. The CDR3 is made up of 15 amino acids.

The chain combines TRBV5-1 with TRBJ2-6, with TRBD1 matching 9 bases. The CDR3 extends over 16 amino acids. V lost 4 bases, J lost 2 bases, and 4 bases stayed unmatched. CDR1 and CDR2 (germline): SGHRS, YFSETQ. The CDR3 here is CASSVQGAPGANVLTF. The CDR3 DNA sequence: TGCGCCAGCAGCGTACAGGGGGCCCCTGGGGCCAACGTCCTGACTTTC.

The chain couples TRBV6-5 to TRBJ2-7; 12 nucleotides line up with TRBD2. V was clipped by 4 bases and J by 3 bases; unmatched bases: 4. Germline V gene data show CDR1 as MNHEY and CDR2 as SVGAGI. The CDR3 is made up of 15 amino acids. CDR3 DNA: TGTGCCAGCAGTTCTAGCGGGGGGGCTCTCTACGAGCAGTACTTC. Its protein is CASSSSGGALYEQYF.

The rearrangement joins TRBV2 to TRBJ2-1, with D perhaps given as TRBD1 or TRBD2 (5 bases each). CDR1 and CDR2 from the germline V gene are SNHLY and FYNNEI. There are 13 residues in the CDR3. The V end lost 7 bases, the J end lost 10 bases, and 17 bases lay between the germline ends. Here the CDR3 DNA reads TGTGCCAGCACCCCCGGGGCCCTCAGGGAGCAGTTCTTC. It codes for CASTPGALREQFF. The variable domain in full, with the rest retrieved from reference TRBV2 and TRBJ2-1, is EPEVTQTPSHQVTQMGQEVILRCVPISNHLYFYWYRQILGQKVEFLVSFYNNEISEKSEIFDDQFSVERPDGSNFTLKIRSTKLEDSAMYFCASTPGALREQFFGPGTRLTVL.

As concerns this clone: Other DNA sequences in this sample translate to the same CDR3. The gene calls are TRBV7-9 and TRBJ2-2, with D uncertain. Per germline, CDR1 SEHNR and CDR2 FQNEAQ (reference sequence). The CDR3 has 17 residues. Trimming pared 3 bases from V and 4 bases from J, leaving 18 bases between. The CDR3 region has the DNA TGTGCCAGCAGCTTGGATCACGGCGCTCGAGGCACCGGGGAGCTGTTTTTT. As protein: CASSLDHGARGTGELFF. The whole variable domain, filled in from reference TRBV7-9 and TRBJ2-2, reads DTGVSQNPRHKITKRGQNVTFRCDPISEHNRLYWYRQTLGQGPEFLTYFQNEAQLEKSRLLSDRFSAERPKGSFSTLEIQRTEQGDSAMYLCASSLDHGARGTGELFFGEGSRLTVL.

This clone was recorded once. The chain uses TRBV6-5 and TRBJ1-2, with 9 bases fitting TRBD1. Germline V gene data show CDR1 as MNHEY and CDR2 as SVGAGI. The V gene end was trimmed by 2 bases and the J gene end by 2 bases; junction bases not matched to a gene: 6. This CDR3 has 16 residues. CDR3 amino acids: CASSYGGTGKNYGYTF. The CDR3 DNA follows: TGTGCCAGCAGTTACGGAGGGACAGGGAAGAACTATGGCTACACCTTC.

This clone was recorded once. The chain links TRBV7-2 to TRBJ2-7, with D possibly being TRBD1 or TRBD2 (7 bases each). The CDR3 runs 14 residues. The germline gives CDR1 SGHTA, CDR2 FQGNSA. The V gene lost 2 bases and the J gene lost 6 bases, with 14 bases spanning the gap. The CDR3 reads CASSLRGPGGEQYF. CDR3 sequence (DNA): TGTGCCAGCAGCTTAAGGGGGCCGGGGGGCGAGCAGTACTTC.

V and J are TRBV7-8 and TRBJ2-5; 10 bases are a match to TRBD2. Germline CDR1 is SGHVS and CDR2 is FQNEAQ. There are 15 residues in the CDR3. The V and J ends lost 2 bases and 5 bases, in that order; junction bases with no gene match: 5. The CDR3 sequence: CASSLSGGAPETQYF. In DNA, the CDR3 is TGTGCCAGCAGCTTAAGCGGGGGGGCCCCCGAGACCCAGTACTTC.

This chain joins TRBV5-4 and TRBJ2-7; D not certain. Trimming cost V 3 bases and J 4 bases, with 2 bases left between them. CDR1 and CDR2 from the germline V gene are SGHNT and YYREEE (reference sequence). CDR3 length equals 10 residues. The CDR3 DNA is TGTGCCAGCAGCTCTTACGAGCAGTACTTC. It is translated as CASSSYEQYF.

The rearrangement joins TRBV24-1 to TRBJ2-2, with 7 bases lining up with TRBD1. The germline V gene has CDR1 KGHDR and CDR2 SFDVKD. This CDR3 is 16 amino acids long. V gave up 3 bases and J gave up 6 bases; unmatched junction bases: 9. The CDR3 loop reads CATSDGRQGISGELFF. The CDR3 DNA sequence: TGTGCCACCAGTGATGGACGACAGGGTATATCCGGGGAGCTGTTTTTT.

The chain joins TRBV13 to TRBJ2-5, with D unresolved. Germline V gene lookup returns CDR1 PRHDT and CDR2 FYEKMQ (reference sequence). This CDR3 contains 14 residues. Trimming removed 7 bases at V and 8 bases at J, with 20 bases between. CDR3 DNA sequence: TGTGCCAGCAAGCTTATGTCAGGCTCGCATACCCAGTACTTC. This gives the protein CASKLMSGSHTQYF. Full variable domain (rest looked up from reference TRBV13 and TRBJ2-5): AAGVIQSPRHLIKEKRETATLKCYPIPRHDTVYWYQQGPGQDPQFLISFYEKMQSDKGSIPDRFSAQQFSDYHSELNMSSLELGDSALYFCASKLMSGSHTQYFGPGTRLLVL.

The chain is built from TRBV7-2 and TRBJ1-6, with TRBD1 as a possible D gene (6 bases). CDR3 size: 14 residues. Germline loops: CDR1 SGHTA, CDR2 FQGNSA. Trimming stripped 1 base from V and 5 bases from J, with 6 bases between. CDR3 sequence: CASSLGGHNSPLHF. The CDR3 DNA reads as TGTGCCAGCAGCTTAGGGGGGCATAATTCACCCCTCCACTTT. Combining the CDR3 with reference TRBV7-2 and TRBJ1-6 gives the whole variable domain GAGVSQSPSNKVTEKGKDVELRCDPISGHTALYWYRQSLGQGLEFLIYFQGNSAPDKSGLPSDRFSAERTGGSVSTLTIQRTQQEDSAVYLCASSLGGHNSPLHFGNGTRLTVT.

This clone has a single count. This chain joins TRBV2 and TRBJ1-6; D gene unclear. V was shortened by 3 bases and J by 4 bases, with 10 bases between the two germline ends. The germline CDR1 and CDR2 sequences are SNHLY and FYNNEI. The CDR3 totals 15 residues. CDR3 in amino acids: CASSDAPGYNSPLHF. CDR3 coding DNA: TGTGCCAGCAGTGACGCCCCTGGTTATAATTCACCCCTCCACTTT.

The chain recombines TRBV7-2 with TRBJ2-3; 8 bases map to TRBD2. Losses at the gene ends were 7 bases for V and 3 bases for J; bases not matched to a gene: 6. This CDR3 spans 14 amino acids. Per germline, CDR1 SGHTA and CDR2 FQGNSA. In DNA, the CDR3 is TGTGCCAGCACGGGGGGGCCTCTGACAGATACGCAGTATTTT. Its translation: CASTGGPLTDTQYF.